What follows are 31 T cell receptor beta chains derived from one specimen sequenced in a study of blood T cells in healthy people across ages (dated by TCRdb to between 2014 and 2016). The library was built by means of 5' RACE. Sequenced using an Illumina HiSeq 2500. A second PCR of about 7 to 12 cycles was run with a J-beta primer mix and a sample-barcoded 5' primer. The public reads were reanalyzed by TCRdb: fastp trimming at Q25, MiXCR alignment, in-frame beta chains only. Rows with one shared CDR3 protein collapse into an entry with the most common genes and DNA. Recorded for this sample are 950,000 to 1,200,000 distinct CDR3 sequences; roughly two fifths of them occurred a single time. Of the sample, approximately 14% is held by the ten largest clones. Material: blood. The receptors shown here come from a man in his late teens or twenties in good health.

The chain couples TRBV7-9 to TRBJ2-3; tentative D call: TRBD1 (6 bases). In germline, CDR1 is SEHNR, CDR2 FQNEAQ (reference sequence). V dropped 2 bases and J dropped 5 bases, with 23 bases sitting between them. This CDR3 is 18 amino acids long. The CDR3, as DNA: TGTGCCAGCAGCTTACAGGGGCCCACGACAGGCTTTGGAGATACGCAGTATTTT. Protein: CASSLQGPTTGFGDTQYF.

This clonotype occurred a few times. The CDR3 here is CSAWTGEDSPLHF. The DNA for the CDR3 is TGCAGTGCTTGGACAGGGGAGGATTCACCCCTCCACTTT. This chain joins TRBV20-1 and TRBJ1-6; 9 positions match TRBD1. The CDR3 has 13 amino acids. Trimming took 5 bases from V and 8 from J; bases not matched to a gene: 4. Germline loops: CDR1 DFQATT, CDR2 SNEGSKA (reference sequence).

This clonotype has a count of ten or more. Compared with germline, one end of the junction differs, possibly owing to a read error. This chain joins TRBV7-2 and TRBJ2-1, with a weak D call TRBD2 (5 bases). The J call may be mistaken, given a closer DNA end match to TRBJ2-7. The CDR3 extends over 15 amino acids. Per germline, CDR1 SGHTA and CDR2 FQGNSA. The CDR3 protein is CASSLTGSSYNEQYF. CDR3 DNA: TGCGCCAGCAGCTTGACGGGAAGCTCCTACAATGAGCAGTACTTC.

This clonotype was picked up a small number of times. J is TRBJ2-3 and V is TRBV20-1; 13 bases match TRBD2. V lost 0 bases to trimming and J lost 4 bases; unmatched junction nucleotides: 1. The CDR3 extends over 15 amino acids. Germline V gene sequence: CDR1 DFQATT, CDR2 SNEGSKA (reference sequence). CDR3 residues: CSARETSGGADTQYF. As DNA, the CDR3 is TGCAGTGCTAGAGAAACTAGCGGGGGGGCAGATACGCAGTATTTT.

The CDR3 region has the DNA TGTGCCAGCAGCGTAGGTTTGGGGGAGTCCCGGGATTTGTCTGTCTACACCTTC. Translation: CASSVGLGESRDLSVYTF. The chain carries TRBV9 and TRBJ1-2; D possibly corresponds to TRBD1 (5 bases). CDR1 and CDR2 from the germline V gene are SGDLS and YYNGEE. Trimming left V 0 bases short and J 10 bases short, with 28 bases between. The CDR3 contains 18 residues.

The chain couples TRBV20-1 to TRBJ2-1, with TRBD2 matching 7 bases. The CDR3 spans 13 residues. The germline CDR1 and CDR2 sequences are DFQATT and SNEGSKA (reference sequence). Trimming removed 4 bases from V and 5 bases from J; junction bases left unmatched: 5. The CDR3 protein is CSANSGLHNEQFF. The CDR3 coding sequence is TGCAGTGCTAATAGCGGGCTTCACAATGAGCAGTTCTTC.

Concerning this clonotype itself: At one end, the junction sequence differs from germline, possibly due to a read error. This chain joins TRBV5-1 and TRBJ2-5, with D perhaps TRBD1 or TRBD2 (5 bases each). The DNA end is more similar to TRBJ2-7, so the J call may be wrong. The V gene's germline CDR1 is SGHRS and CDR2 YFSETQ. CDR3 size: 14 residues. This chain's CDR3 is CVSSLGPLGYEQYF. CDR3 in DNA: TGCGTCAGCAGCTTGGGACCATTGGGCTACGAGCAGTACTTC.

The chain has TRBV11-1 and TRBJ1-1; tentatively, D is TRBD1 (5 bases). V shed 0 bases and J shed 4 bases, with 9 bases lying between them. Germline assignment: CDR1 SGHAT and CDR2 FQDESV (reference sequence). This CDR3 contains 14 residues. Here the CDR3 reads CASSLARGSTEAFF. CDR3 in DNA: TGTGCCAGCAGCTTAGCGCGGGGGAGCACTGAAGCTTTCTTT.

In its sample, this clonotype was seen once. The chain employs TRBV20-1 and TRBJ2-3, with D possibly being TRBD2 (7 bases). Germline V gene sequence: CDR1 DFQATT, CDR2 SNEGSKA (reference sequence). CDR3 size: 14 residues. The V end was cut by 0 bases, the J end by 4 bases, with 11 bases between. For the CDR3, the DNA is TGCAGTGCTAGAGAGGGGGGGGGCCCAGATACGCAGTATTTT. Amino acids: CSAREGGGPDTQYF.

The genes are TRBV20-1 and TRBJ2-5; no clear D gene. The V end was cut by 6 bases, the J end by 11 bases, with 25 bases between. CDR3 length: 14 amino acids. Germline assignment: CDR1 DFQATT and CDR2 SNEGSKA (reference sequence). The CDR3 region has the DNA TGCAGTGCCCCCGAGGCGATCCAAAGGGATGAGCAGTACTTC. As protein: CSAPEAIQRDEQYF.

The rearrangement joins TRBV9 to TRBJ2-3; D perhaps matches TRBD2 (6 bases). The CDR3 contains 16 residues. CDR1 is SGDLS, CDR2 YYNGEE, per germline. Trimming stripped 1 base from V and 1 base from J, with 13 bases between. The CDR3 DNA is TGTGCCAGCAGCGTATTCCCTACGGGAGGCACAGATACGCAGTATTTT. Protein: CASSVFPTGGTDTQYF.

The V call is TRBV11-2, the J call TRBJ1-5; 7 bases match TRBD1. The CDR3 length is 15 residues. Per the germline V gene, CDR1 is SGHAT and CDR2 is FQNNGV. V lost 0 bases and J lost 6; bases outside the gene matches: 5. This chain's CDR3 is CASSLDPTGRQPQHF. CDR3 nucleotides: TGTGCCAGCAGCTTAGATCCGACAGGGCGTCAGCCCCAGCATTTT.

V gene TRBV27 combines with J gene TRBJ1-6; no clear D. The CDR3 has 16 residues. Germline V gene data show CDR1 as MNHEY and CDR2 as SMNVEV (reference sequence). V gave up 0 bases and J gave up 7 bases, with 13 bases separating them. The CDR3 loop is CASSLSPPSGNSPLHF. CDR3 DNA sequence: TGTGCCAGCAGTTTATCACCCCCCTCGGGGAATTCACCCCTCCACTTT.

Concerning this clonotype itself: One end of the junction varies from germline; a read error may be responsible. The V gene is TRBV7-2, the J gene TRBJ1-2; a possible D gene is TRBD1 (5 bases). Germline V gene lookup returns CDR1 SGHTA and CDR2 FQGNSA. The CDR3 consists of 14 residues. CDR3 sequence (DNA): TGTGCCAGCAGCCGAGGGGACGGTAACTGTGGCTACACCTTC. Its protein product is CASSRGDGNCGYTF.

This clonotype has a count of ten or more. The V call is TRBV4-2, the J call TRBJ2-3; D remains unclear. Germline-derived CDR1 and CDR2 are LGHNA and YNFKEQ. V shed 0 bases and J shed 2 bases, with 6 bases lying between them. The CDR3 loop spans 14 amino acids. In nucleotides, the CDR3 is TGTGCCAGCAGCCAAGAAACCCTCACAGATACGCAGTATTTT. Protein: CASSQETLTDTQYF.

This clonotype has just a few counts. V gene TRBV13 combines with J gene TRBJ2-4, with TRBD1 as a possible D gene (6 bases). The CDR3 consists of 17 residues. The V and J ends lost 5 bases and 0 bases respectively, with 17 bases between them. Germline CDR1 PRHDT, CDR2 FYEKMQ (reference sequence). The CDR3 coding sequence is TGTGCCAGCAGCCCACGGGGACACCATATAGCCAAAAACATTCAGTACTTC. It codes for CASSPRGHHIAKNIQYF.

The chain joins TRBV18 to TRBJ1-2; 7 bases are shared with TRBD1. Germline assignment: CDR1 KGHSH and CDR2 LQKENI. The V gene end was trimmed by 3 bases and the J gene end by 4 bases; junction bases not matched to a gene: 5. The CDR3 is 14 amino acids. The CDR3 is CASSPPRDSYGYTF. CDR3 sequence (DNA): TGTGCCAGCTCACCCCCCCGGGACAGCTATGGCTACACCTTC.

The chain employs TRBV20-1 and TRBJ1-3; no clear D gene. V dropped 2 bases and J dropped 3 bases, with 11 bases sitting between them. The CDR3 is 14 residues long. CDR1 DFQATT and CDR2 SNEGSKA come from the germline V gene (reference sequence). This CDR3 is CSARSGFGGNTIYF. As DNA, the CDR3 is TGCAGTGCTAGAAGCGGATTTGGTGGAAACACCATATATTTT.

V and J are TRBV7-9 and TRBJ1-4; 7 bases agree with TRBD1. This CDR3 region has 16 residues. Germline V gene data show CDR1 as SEHNR and CDR2 as FQNEAQ (reference sequence). J lost 5 bases, V lost 7 bases, and 13 bases had no gene match. This CDR3 is CASTGDSTTPNEKLFF. CDR3 nucleotide sequence: TGTGCCAGCACCGGGGACAGCACAACTCCCAATGAAAAACTGTTTTTT.

The chain couples TRBV5-1 to TRBJ1-2, with D perhaps TRBD1 (5 bases). The CDR3 length is 16 residues. Germline CDR1 reads SGHRS; CDR2 reads YFSETQ. Trimming removed 0 bases at V and 3 bases at J, with 15 bases between. CDR3 DNA sequence: TGCGCCAGCAGCTTGGGGGGGACCGTTAACGACTATGGCTACACCTTC. Residues: CASSLGGTVNDYGYTF.

This clonotype was seen more than once but under ten times. This chain uses TRBV7-2 with TRBJ2-3; D remains unclear. This CDR3 spans 17 amino acids. Per germline, CDR1 SGHTA and CDR2 FQGNSA. The V and J ends lost 3 bases and 4 bases respectively, with 20 bases between them. The CDR3 spells CASSLGLGSPSADTQYF. CDR3 in DNA: TGTGCCAGCAGCTTGGGCCTGGGGTCCCCATCGGCAGATACGCAGTATTTT.

Concerning this clonotype itself: An end of the junction differs from the germline gene, which may be a read error. This chain connects TRBV6-2 or TRBV6-3 to TRBJ2-1; TRBD2 aligns across 8 bases. The CDR3 runs to 19 residues. Germline CDR1 is MNHEY and CDR2 is SVGEGT. CDR3 sequence: CANSYQPGLVGISYNEQFF. The CDR3 bases are TGTGCCAACAGTTACCAACCGGGACTAGTGGGGATTTCCTACAATGAGCAGTTCTTC.

V is TRBV29-1 and J is TRBJ1-1, with D perhaps matching TRBD1 (6 bases). Germline values: CDR1 SQVTM, CDR2 ANQGSEA. V was shortened by 2 bases and J by 5 bases, with 12 bases between the two germline ends. This CDR3 comprises 13 residues. CDR3 amino acids: CSVETGQLTEAFF. The CDR3 DNA is TGCAGCGTTGAAACCGGACAGTTAACTGAAGCTTTCTTT.

This chain joins TRBV12-3 or TRBV12-4 and TRBJ2-5; 10 bases line up with TRBD2. Matching the DNA end better, TRBJ2-7 makes the J call doubtful. The CDR3 contains 15 residues. The CDR3 DNA reads as TGTGCCAGCAGTTTAGCAGGGACTAGCGTCAACGAGCAGTACTTC. This gives the protein CASSLAGTSVNEQYF.

The chain couples TRBV18 to TRBJ2-7, with D perhaps matching TRBD2 (5 bases). Germline V lookup: CDR1 KGHSH, CDR2 LQKENI. V gave up 1 base and J gave up 0 bases, with 10 bases separating them. The CDR3 is 15 residues long. CDR3: CASSPQRGSSYEQYF. CDR3 nucleotides: TGTGCCAGCTCACCACAGCGAGGGAGCTCCTACGAGCAGTACTTC.

V is TRBV27 and J is TRBJ2-5, with TRBD2 as a possible D gene (5 bases). The J call could be wrong; TRBJ2-4 is a better fit for the DNA end. Germline assignment: CDR1 MNHEY and CDR2 SMNVEV (reference sequence). The CDR3 has 13 residues. As DNA, the CDR3 is TGTGCCAGCAGTGATGCCCGGGGAAACATTCAGTACTTC. It codes for CASSDARGNIQYF.

This clonotype was detected ten times or more. V gene TRBV6-2 or TRBV6-3 combines with J gene TRBJ2-5, with a possible D match to TRBD2 (5 bases). The DNA end favors TRBJ2-7, so the J call may be wrong. Germline V gene lookup returns CDR1 MNHEY and CDR2 SVGEGT. The CDR3 totals 12 residues. Written as DNA, the CDR3 is TGTGCCAGCAGTTTTTGGCGGGACGAGCAGTACTTC. Amino acid sequence: CASSFWRDEQYF.

Concerning this clonotype: Relative to the germline gene, one junction end is altered; a read error may explain this. This chain uses TRBV6-5 with TRBJ1-6; 7 bases map to TRBD1. This CDR3 is built from 16 residues. Germline V gene data show CDR1 as MNHEY and CDR2 as SVGAGI. CDR3 residues: CASRLYRDSYNSPPHF. CDR3 in DNA: TGTGCCAGCAGACTTTACCGGGACAGTTATAATTCACCCCCCCACTTT.

This rearrangement joins TRBV7-9 to TRBJ1-4; weak D call: TRBD1 (5 bases). The CDR3 runs to 16 residues. Trimming took off 7 bases at V and 4 bases at J, with 19 bases between the two ends. Germline V CDR1 and CDR2: SEHNR, FQNEAQ (reference sequence). The chain's CDR3 is CASILPPGPFNEKLFF. CDR3 DNA: TGTGCCAGCATCCTTCCCCCGGGACCCTTTAATGAAAAACTGTTTTTT.

The rearrangement links TRBV10-3 to TRBJ1-2; weak D call: TRBD1 (6 bases). CDR3 size: 17 residues. Deletions cut 6 bases from V and 6 bases from J, with 26 bases between. Germline-derived CDR1 and CDR2 are ENHRY and SYGVKD. The CDR3 sequence: CAISASQPGHSAHGYTF. The CDR3, as DNA: TGTGCCATCAGCGCAAGTCAACCGGGACACTCGGCCCATGGCTACACCTTC.

V usage is TRBV12-5 and J usage is TRBJ2-1, with a weak D call TRBD1 (6 bases). Germline V CDR1 and CDR2: LGHNT, FRNRAP. Trimming removed 1 base from V and 10 bases from J, with 11 bases in between. CDR3 length: 13 residues. The chain's CDR3 is CASGLDYDREQFF. The CDR3 DNA reads as TGTGCTAGTGGTTTGGATTACGACAGGGAGCAGTTCTTC.